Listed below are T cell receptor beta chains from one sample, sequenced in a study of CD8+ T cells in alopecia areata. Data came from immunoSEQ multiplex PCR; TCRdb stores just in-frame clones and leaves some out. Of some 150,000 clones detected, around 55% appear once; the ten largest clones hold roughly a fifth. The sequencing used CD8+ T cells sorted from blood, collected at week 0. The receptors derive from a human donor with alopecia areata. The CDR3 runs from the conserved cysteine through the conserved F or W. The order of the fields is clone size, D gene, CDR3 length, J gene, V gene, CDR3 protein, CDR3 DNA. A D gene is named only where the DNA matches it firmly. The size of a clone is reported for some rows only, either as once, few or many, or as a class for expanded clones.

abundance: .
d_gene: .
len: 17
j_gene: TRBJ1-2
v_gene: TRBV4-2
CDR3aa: CASSPHAGQEINYGYTF
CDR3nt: TGTGCCAGCAGCCCGCATGCCGGGCAGGAAATTAACTATGGCTACACCTTC

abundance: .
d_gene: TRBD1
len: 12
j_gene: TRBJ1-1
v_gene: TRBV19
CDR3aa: CAATGGGTEAFF
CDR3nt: TGTGCCGCAACAGGGGGAGGCACTGAAGCTTTCTTT

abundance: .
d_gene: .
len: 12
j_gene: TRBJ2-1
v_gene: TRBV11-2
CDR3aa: CASSVHNNEQFF
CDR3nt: TGTGCCAGCAGCGTCCACAACAATGAGCAGTTCTTC

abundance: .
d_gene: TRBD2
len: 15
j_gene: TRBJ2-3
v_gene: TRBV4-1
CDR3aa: CASSQGRGGADTQYF
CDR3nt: TGCGCCAGCAGCCAAGGCCGGGGGGGGGCAGATACGCAGTATTTT

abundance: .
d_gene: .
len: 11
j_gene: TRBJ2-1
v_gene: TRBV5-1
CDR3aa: CASSLANEQFF
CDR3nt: TGCGCCAGCAGCTTGGCCAATGAGCAGTTCTTC

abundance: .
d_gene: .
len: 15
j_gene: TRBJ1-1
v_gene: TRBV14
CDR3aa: CASSHIPGPQTEAFF
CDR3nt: TGTGCCAGCAGCCACATACCGGGACCCCAAACTGAAGCTTTCTTT

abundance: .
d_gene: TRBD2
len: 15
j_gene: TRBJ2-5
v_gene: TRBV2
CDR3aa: CASSSDFAGGETQYF
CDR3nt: TGTGCCAGCAGCTCCGACTTTGCGGGGGGAGAGACCCAGTACTTC

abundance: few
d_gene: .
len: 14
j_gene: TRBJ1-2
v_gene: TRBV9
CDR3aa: CASSVAAGVSGYTF
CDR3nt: TGTGCCAGCAGCGTAGCTGCCGGGGTATCTGGCTACACCTTC

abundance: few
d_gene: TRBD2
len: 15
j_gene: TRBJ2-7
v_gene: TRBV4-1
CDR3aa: CASSQDSSGVYEQYF
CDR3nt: TGCGCCAGCAGCCAAGATTCTAGCGGGGTCTACGAGCAGTACTTC

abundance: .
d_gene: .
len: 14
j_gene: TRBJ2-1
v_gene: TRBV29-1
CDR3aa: CSVEFYGGSNEQFF
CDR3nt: TGCAGCGTTGAGTTTTATGGGGGGAGCAATGAGCAGTTCTTC

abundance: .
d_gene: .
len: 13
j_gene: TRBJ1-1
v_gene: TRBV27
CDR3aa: CASSLLGSAEAFF
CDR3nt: TGTGCCAGCAGTTTGCTAGGGAGCGCTGAAGCTTTCTTT

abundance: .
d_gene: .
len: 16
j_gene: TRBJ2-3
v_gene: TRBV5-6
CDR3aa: CASSTIDSLLADTQYF
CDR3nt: TGTGCCAGCAGCACGATTGACAGCCTCTTAGCGGATACGCAGTATTTT

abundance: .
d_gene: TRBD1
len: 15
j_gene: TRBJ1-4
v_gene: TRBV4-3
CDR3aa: CASSQDRATNEKLFF
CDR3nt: TGCGCCAGCAGCCAGGACAGGGCAACTAATGAAAAACTGTTTTTT

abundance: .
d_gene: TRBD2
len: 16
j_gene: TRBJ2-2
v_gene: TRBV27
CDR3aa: CASSTLSGLYTGELFF
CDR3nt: TGTGCCAGCAGTACCCTTAGCGGGCTCTACACCGGGGAGCTGTTTTTT